What follows are 18 T cell receptor beta chains derived from one specimen sequenced in a study of CD8+CD57+ T cells in acquired aplastic anemia. Genomic DNA was employed as the template in profiling TCR beta VDJ and CDR3. TCRdb re-called the reads through MiXCR, storing one row per CDR3 protein. This table has roughly 180,000 distinct CDR3 sequences, about 60% appearing once. Selection for sequencing was limited to patients who had shown CD8+CD57+ cell expansion by flow cytometry. The source material was sorted CD4+, CD8+, or CD8+CD57+ T cells (not recorded which) from PBMCs. The origin of the receptors is a human donor with aplastic anemia.

The gene calls are TRBV29-1 and TRBJ2-7, with D unresolved. CDR1 is SQVTM and CDR2 is ANQGSEA in the germline V gene. Between the trimmed V and J ends, which lost 3 bases and 2 bases, there was a span of 8 bases. The CDR3 contains 12 residues. The CDR3 spells CSVENTAYEQYF. CDR3 DNA sequence: TGCAGCGTTGAGAACACGGCCTACGAGCAGTACTTC.

The V gene is TRBV7-2, the J gene TRBJ2-7, with 7 bases aligning to TRBD2. The germline CDR1 and CDR2 sequences are SGHTA and FQGNSA. CDR3 length equals 14 residues. V lost 5 bases to trimming and J lost 6 bases; unmatched junction nucleotides: 10. This chain's CDR3 is CASSTTQGGPEQYF. The DNA of the CDR3 is TGTGCCAGCAGCACAACTCAGGGAGGGCCCGAGCAGTACTTC.

CDR3 DNA sequence: TGCAGTGCTAGAGATCCGGGGGTGGAGACCCAGTACTTC. This gives the protein CSARDPGVETQYF. The chain joins TRBV20-1 to TRBJ2-5; possible D gene TRBD2, 6 bases. V was shortened by 0 bases and J by 5 bases, with 10 bases between the two germline ends. The CDR3 is 13 amino acids. Germline CDR1 is DFQATT and CDR2 is SNEGSKA (reference sequence).

This clonotype was observed many times. This sequence joins TRBV7-2 and TRBJ2-1; 8 bases align to TRBD2. Trimming took 1 base from V and 6 from J; bases not matched to a gene: 5. CDR3 size: 15 residues. Germline CDR1 and CDR2: SGHTA and FQGNSA. The CDR3 sequence is CASSLGLALGNEQFF. The CDR3 DNA reads as TGTGCCAGCAGCTTAGGACTAGCGTTGGGCAATGAGCAGTTCTTC.

Turning to this clonotype: A much larger clonotype is one base distant, so this may be a read error. The rearrangement links TRBV6-6 to TRBJ2-1; 11 nucleotides match TRBD2. The CDR3 loop spans 14 amino acids. CDR1 is MNHNY and CDR2 is SVGAGI in the germline V gene (reference sequence). CDR3 region: CACSGTSGGNEQFF. The CDR3 DNA reads TGTGCCTGCAGTGGCACTAGCGGGGGCAATGAGCAGTTCTTC.

This sequence joins TRBV2 and TRBJ2-7; 7 bases are shared with TRBD1. Looked up from germline, CDR1 is SNHLY and CDR2 is FYNNEI. The CDR3 has 14 residues. Germline trimming cut 2 bases from V and 5 bases from J; bases unmatched to any gene: 6. The CDR3 coding sequence is TGTGCCAGCAGTGAAATGGGACAGTTCGACGAGCAGTACTTC. This sequence encodes CASSEMGQFDEQYF.

This clonotype was seen once. This chain links TRBV29-1 with TRBJ1-1, with TRBD1 matching 8 bases. Germline V lookup: CDR1 SQVTM, CDR2 ANQGSEA. V lost 7 bases, J lost 0 bases, and 4 bases stayed unmatched. The CDR3 runs 13 residues. The CDR3 bases are TGCAGCGCCACGGGACAGGTGAACACTGAAGCTTTCTTT. It is translated as CSATGQVNTEAFF.

The chain uses TRBV24-1 and TRBJ1-2; 9 bases are shared with TRBD1. Germline V gene data show CDR1 as KGHDR and CDR2 as SFDVKD. After removal of 4 bases from V and 8 bases from J, the junction contained 7 bases not matched to a gene. The CDR3 runs 14 residues. The CDR3 nucleotides read TGTGCCACCAGTGACCCACACAGGGGGCAAGGCTACACCTTC. It codes for CATSDPHRGQGYTF.

The sample holds one count of this clonotype. An end of the junction differs from the germline gene, which may be a read error. The CDR3 sequence: CASSEWLAPNEQFF. CDR3 nucleotides: TGTGCCAGTAGTGAGTGGCTGGCTCCCAATGAGCAGTTCTTC. The chain couples TRBV2 to TRBJ2-1; D remains unclear. From germline, CDR1 is SNHLY and CDR2 FYNNEI. The length of the CDR3 is 14 residues.

V and J are TRBV5-4 and TRBJ1-2, with D perhaps matching TRBD1 (5 bases). V gave up 0 bases and J gave up 0 bases, with 12 bases separating them. The CDR3 has 16 amino acids. Germline CDR1 is SGHNT and CDR2 is YYREEE (reference sequence). The CDR3: CASSLAGGGSNYGYTF. In nucleotides, the CDR3 is TGTGCCAGCAGCTTGGCCGGGGGAGGCTCTAACTATGGCTACACCTTC. Using reference TRBV5-4 and TRBJ1-2 for the parts outside the CDR3, the full variable domain is ETGVTQSPTHLIKTRGQQVTLRCSSQSGHNTVSWYQQALGQGPQFIFQYYREEENGRGNFPPRFSGLQFPNYSSELNVNALELDDSALYLCASSLAGGGSNYGYTFGSGTRLTVV.

This chain joins TRBV11-2 and TRBJ2-3; D call uncertain. This CDR3 region has 13 residues. Germline loops: CDR1 SGHAT, CDR2 FQNNGV. V was trimmed by 0 bases and J by 9 bases, leaving 10 bases between them. CDR3 coding DNA: TGTGCCAGCAGCTTAGATCGCTACTGGACGCAGTATTTT. Translating it yields CASSLDRYWTQYF.

V usage is TRBV29-1 and J usage is TRBJ2-1; TRBD2 agrees at 7 bases. CDR3 size: 14 residues. Germline loops: CDR1 SQVTM, CDR2 ANQGSEA. J was trimmed by 6 bases and V by 3 bases; bases with no gene match: 8. The CDR3 loop is CSVEGGDDSNEQFF. The CDR3 coding sequence is TGCAGCGTTGAGGGGGGGGATGATAGCAATGAGCAGTTCTTC.

This clonotype appeared a few times. A much larger clone is a single base away; this may be a read error. V usage is TRBV5-1 and J usage is TRBJ1-4; 7 nucleotides agree with TRBD1. Losses at the gene ends were 4 bases for V and 3 bases for J; bases not matched to a gene: 12. The CDR3 has 17 residues. Germline-derived CDR1 and CDR2 are SGHRS and YFSETQ. The DNA for the CDR3 is TGCGCCAGCAGCCGTATAGGGGGCGAATTCCCTAATGAAAAACTGTTTTTT. Translating it yields CASSRIGGEFPNEKLFF.

This chain uses TRBV2 with TRBJ1-2, with TRBD1 matching over 9 bases. With V trimmed by 2 bases and J by 6 bases, 7 bases remained unmatched. The CDR3 spans 15 residues. In germline, CDR1 is SNHLY, CDR2 FYNNEI. CDR3 bases: TGTGCCAGCAGTGAACCGGGACAGGGAGGGAATGGCTACACCTTC. As protein: CASSEPGQGGNGYTF.

The genes are TRBV7-2 and TRBJ1-4, with TRBD1 identical over 7 bases. CDR3 length: 15 amino acids. Germline CDR1 SGHTA, CDR2 FQGNSA. V was clipped by 4 bases and J by 7 bases; unmatched bases: 9. DNA for the CDR3: TGTGCCAGCAGCTCCTCCGGGACAGTGCTTGAAAAACTGTTTTTT. This sequence encodes CASSSSGTVLEKLFF.

The V and J genes are TRBV5-1 and TRBJ2-7, with 9 bases lining up with TRBD1. The CDR3 consists of 22 residues. Looked up from germline, CDR1 is SGHRS and CDR2 is YFSETQ. The V segment lost 2 bases and the J segment 3 bases; nucleotides outside the gene matches: 27. CDR3 in amino acids: CASSFQPMHDLTGGAKFYEQYF. CDR3 nucleotides: TGCGCCAGCAGCTTCCAACCTATGCACGATTTAACAGGGGGCGCAAAATTCTACGAGCAGTACTTC.

The genes are TRBV2 and TRBJ2-3; TRBD2 agrees at 9 bases. With 6 bases clipped from V and 6 bases from J, the junction kept 7 bases outside the gene matches. From germline, CDR1 is SNHLY and CDR2 FYNNEI. The CDR3 extends over 14 amino acids. DNA of the CDR3: TGTGCCAGCAGCTTGCTAGCGGGGCCCGATACGCAGTATTTT. Translated, it gives CASSLLAGPDTQYF.

The chain joins TRBV20-1 to TRBJ1-2; 11 nucleotides match TRBD1. V shed 4 bases and J 3 bases; nucleotides not matched to a gene: 7. The CDR3 sequence is 15 residues long. CDR1 is DFQATT and CDR2 is SNEGSKA in the germline V gene (reference sequence). The CDR3 DNA follows: TGCAGTGCTATTAGACTGGGACAGGGGGACTATGGCTACACCTTC. It yields the protein CSAIRLGQGDYGYTF.